The entry below gives a single T cell receptor (beta chain) sequence along with its context. Antigen unknown. A v3.0 immunoSEQ assay was performed at survey level. Sequencing was performed with immunoSEQ multiplex PCR; in TCRdb, only in-frame clones are kept and a portion is missing. The table includes around 26,000 clones, 79% detected once. The data originate from a study of long-term antiretroviral therapy in people with HIV. Study conclusions and caveats: The study found that diversity rose after ART but stayed below transplant donor controls.

Germline V gene lookup returns CDR1 KGHSH and CDR2 LQKENI. The CDR3 runs 12 residues. V lost 8 bases and J lost 7; bases outside the gene matches: 6. The chain couples TRBV18 to TRBJ1-2, with 8 bases matching TRBD1. The source material was unsorted PBMCs, sampled 1.2 years after starting antiretroviral therapy. The clonotype originates from a middle-aged woman with HIV. In nucleotides, the CDR3 is TGTGCCAGCAGGACAGGGAGAAGTGGCTACACCTTC. Protein: CASRTGRSGYTF.